This T cell receptor (beta chain) originates from a study of cytomegalovirus exposure and HLA in healthy donors. At the level of the study: There were approximately 81 million unique TCRs (from HLA-typed donors) in an early data release.

Germline CDR1 reads MDHEN; CDR2 reads SYDVKM. The CDR3 is 13 residues long. The ends were cut back, 8 bases at V and 15 bases at J, with 23 bases in the middle. Findings and caveats of the study: The presence/absence work took it that sequencing depth was about the same across donors. An analysis done earlier found most TCR beta V segments productive about 87% or about 30% of the time. Later on, a genetic analysis was performed. It linked a missense variant in DCLRE1C with V- and J-gene trimming of TCR beta.

Use of 60 Vbeta and 13 Jbeta primers characterized the PCR. This table comes from immunoSEQ multiplex PCR, and its TCRdb copy is limited to in-frame clones, with some not included. The table records tens of thousands of clones, roughly 60% of them present only once. Regarding this clone: Its antigen remains unknown.

The sequenced sample consisted of PBMCs. V is TRBV28 and J is TRBJ2-1, with a possible D match to TRBD1 (7 bases). The clonotype comes from a woman aged 45-65 years in good health and CMV-seropositive. CDR3: CASQVQGGWGWFF. As DNA, the CDR3 is TGTGCCAGCCAAGTTCAGGGGGGATGGGGATGGTTCTTC. Complete variable domain (other parts from reference TRBV28 and TRBJ2-1): DVKVTQSSRYLVKRTGEKVFLECVQDMDHENMFWYRQDPGLGLRLIYFSYDVKMKEKGDIPEGYSVSREKKERFSLILESASTNQTSMYLCASQVQGGWGWFFGPGTRLTVL.